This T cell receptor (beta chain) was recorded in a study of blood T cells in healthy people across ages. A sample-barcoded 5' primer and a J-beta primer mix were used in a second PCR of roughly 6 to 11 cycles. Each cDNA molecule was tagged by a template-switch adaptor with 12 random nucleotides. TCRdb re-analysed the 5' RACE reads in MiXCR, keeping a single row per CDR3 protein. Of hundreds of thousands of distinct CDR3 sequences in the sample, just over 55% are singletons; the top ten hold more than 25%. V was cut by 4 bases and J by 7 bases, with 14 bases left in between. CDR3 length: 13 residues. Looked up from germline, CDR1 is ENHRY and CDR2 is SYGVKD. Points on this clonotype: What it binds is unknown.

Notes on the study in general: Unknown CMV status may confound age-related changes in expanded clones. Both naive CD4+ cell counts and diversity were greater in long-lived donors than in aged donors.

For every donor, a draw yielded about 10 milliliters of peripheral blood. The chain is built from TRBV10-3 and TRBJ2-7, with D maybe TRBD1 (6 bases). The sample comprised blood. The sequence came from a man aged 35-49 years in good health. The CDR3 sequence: CAISARDTWEQYF. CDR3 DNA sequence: TGTGCCATCAGTGCCCGGGACACATGGGAGCAGTACTTC.